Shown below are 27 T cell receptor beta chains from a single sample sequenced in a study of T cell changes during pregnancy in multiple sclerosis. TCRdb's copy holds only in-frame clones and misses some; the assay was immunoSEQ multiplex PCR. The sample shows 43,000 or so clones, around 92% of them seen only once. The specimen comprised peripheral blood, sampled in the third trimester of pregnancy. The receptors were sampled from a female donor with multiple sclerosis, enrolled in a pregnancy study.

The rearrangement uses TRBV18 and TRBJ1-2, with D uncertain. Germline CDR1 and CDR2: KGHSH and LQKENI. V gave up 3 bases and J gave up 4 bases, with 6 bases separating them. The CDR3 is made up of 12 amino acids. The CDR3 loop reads CASSPTGYGYTF. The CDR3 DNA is TGTGCCAGCTCACCGACGGGCTATGGCTACACCTTC.

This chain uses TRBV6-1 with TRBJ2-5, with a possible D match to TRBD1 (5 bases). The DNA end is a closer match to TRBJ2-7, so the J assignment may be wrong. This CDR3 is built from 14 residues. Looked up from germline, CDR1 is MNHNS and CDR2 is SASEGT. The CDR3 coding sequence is TGTGCCAGCAGTGATTTAGGGGATATAGCCGAGCAGTACTTC. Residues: CASSDLGDIAEQYF.

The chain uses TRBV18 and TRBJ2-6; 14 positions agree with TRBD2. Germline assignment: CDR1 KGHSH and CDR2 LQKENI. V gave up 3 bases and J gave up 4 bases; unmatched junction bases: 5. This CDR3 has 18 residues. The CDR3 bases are TGTGCCAGCTCACCGACTAGCGGGAGGGCCTCAGGGGCCAACGTCCTGACTTTC. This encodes CASSPTSGRASGANVLTF.

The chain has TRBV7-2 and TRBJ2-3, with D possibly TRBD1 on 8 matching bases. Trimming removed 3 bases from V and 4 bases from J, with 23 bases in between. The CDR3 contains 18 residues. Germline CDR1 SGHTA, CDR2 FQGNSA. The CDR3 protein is CASSFTLPDREGADTQYF. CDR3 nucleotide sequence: TGTGCCAGCAGCTTTACTCTCCCGGACAGGGAGGGCGCAGATACGCAGTATTTT.

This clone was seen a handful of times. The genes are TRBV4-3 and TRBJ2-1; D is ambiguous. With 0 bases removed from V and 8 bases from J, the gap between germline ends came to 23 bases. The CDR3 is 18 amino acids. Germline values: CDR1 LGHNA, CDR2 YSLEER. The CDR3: CASSQDLLSAAPFDEQFF. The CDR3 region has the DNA TGCGCCAGCAGCCAAGATCTCCTCTCGGCGGCTCCTTTCGATGAGCAGTTCTTC.

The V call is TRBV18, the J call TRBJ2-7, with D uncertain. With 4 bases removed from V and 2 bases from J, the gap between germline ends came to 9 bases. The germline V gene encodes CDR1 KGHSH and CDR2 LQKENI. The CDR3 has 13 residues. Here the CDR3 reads CASSRSSPYEQYF. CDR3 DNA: TGTGCCAGCTCACGTAGTTCCCCCTACGAGCAGTACTTC. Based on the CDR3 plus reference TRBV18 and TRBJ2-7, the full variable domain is NAGVMQNPRHLVRRRGQEARLRCSPMKGHSHVYWYRQLPEEGLKFMVYLQKENIIDESGMPKERFSAEFPKEGPSILRIQQVVRGDSAAYFCASSRSSPYEQYFGPGTRLTVT.

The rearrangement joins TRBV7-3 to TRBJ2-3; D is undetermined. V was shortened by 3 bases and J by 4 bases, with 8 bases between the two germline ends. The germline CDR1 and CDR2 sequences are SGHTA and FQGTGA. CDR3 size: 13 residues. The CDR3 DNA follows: TGTGCCAGCAGCTTGAGCTACTCAGATACGCAGTATTTT. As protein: CASSLSYSDTQYF.

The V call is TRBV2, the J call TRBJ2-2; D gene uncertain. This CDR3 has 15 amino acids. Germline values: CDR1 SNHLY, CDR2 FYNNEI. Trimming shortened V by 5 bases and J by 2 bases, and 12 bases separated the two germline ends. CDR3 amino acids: CASSPLRSNTGELFF. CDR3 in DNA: TGTGCCAGCAGTCCCCTGAGATCTAACACCGGGGAGCTGTTTTTT.

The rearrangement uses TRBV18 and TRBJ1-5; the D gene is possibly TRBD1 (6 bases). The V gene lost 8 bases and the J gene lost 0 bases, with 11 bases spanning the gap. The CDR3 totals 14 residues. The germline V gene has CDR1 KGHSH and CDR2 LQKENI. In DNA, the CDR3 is TGTGCCAGCGTGGGACACACTAGCAATCAGCCCCAGCATTTT. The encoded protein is CASVGHTSNQPQHF.

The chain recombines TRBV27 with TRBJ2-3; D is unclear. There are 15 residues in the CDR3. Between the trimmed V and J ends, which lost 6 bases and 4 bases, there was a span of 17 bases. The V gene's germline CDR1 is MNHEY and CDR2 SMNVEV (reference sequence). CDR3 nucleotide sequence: TGTGCCAGCAGCTCCCCGGTCCACCGGGCAGATACGCAGTATTTT. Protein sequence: CASSSPVHRADTQYF.

As DNA, the CDR3 is TGTGCCAGTCAAGTCACCCGGGACAGGGGCACCAAGTATGGCTACACCTTC. It specifies CASQVTRDRGTKYGYTF. The chain couples TRBV19 to TRBJ1-2; 10 positions agree with TRBD1. The V gene's germline CDR1 is LNHDA and CDR2 SQIVND (reference sequence). The CDR3 has 17 amino acids. Losses at the gene ends were 8 bases for V and 5 bases for J; bases not matched to a gene: 17.

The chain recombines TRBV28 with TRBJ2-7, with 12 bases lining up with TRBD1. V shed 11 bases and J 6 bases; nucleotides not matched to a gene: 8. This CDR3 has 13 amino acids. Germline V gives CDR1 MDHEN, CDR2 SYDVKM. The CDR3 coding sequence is TGTGCCGGGGGGGGACAGGGGGCGGGCGAGCAGTACTTC. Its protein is CAGGGQGAGEQYF.

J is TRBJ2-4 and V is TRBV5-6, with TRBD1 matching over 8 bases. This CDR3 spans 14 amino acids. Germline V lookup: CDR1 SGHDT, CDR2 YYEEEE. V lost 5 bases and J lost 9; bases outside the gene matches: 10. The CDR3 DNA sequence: TGTGCCAGCAGGCCCGGGACAGGTCTGGGCATTCAGTACTTC. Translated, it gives CASRPGTGLGIQYF.

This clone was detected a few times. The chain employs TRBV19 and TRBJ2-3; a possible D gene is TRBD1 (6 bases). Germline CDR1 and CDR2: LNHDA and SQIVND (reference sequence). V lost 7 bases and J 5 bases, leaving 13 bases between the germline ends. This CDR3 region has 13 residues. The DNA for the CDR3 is TGTGCCAGTAAGGGGGTAGCTGGAGATACGCAGTATTTT. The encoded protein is CASKGVAGDTQYF. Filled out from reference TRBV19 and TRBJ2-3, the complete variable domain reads DGGITQSPKYLFRKEGQNVTLSCEQNLNHDAMYWYRQDPGQGLRLIYYSQIVNDFQKGDIAEGYSVSREKKESFPLTVTSAQKNPTAFYLCASKGVAGDTQYFGPGTRLTVL.

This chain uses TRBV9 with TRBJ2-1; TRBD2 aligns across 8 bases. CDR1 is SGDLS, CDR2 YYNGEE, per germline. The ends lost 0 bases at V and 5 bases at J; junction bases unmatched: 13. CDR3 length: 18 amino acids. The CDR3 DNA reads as TGTGCCAGCAGCGTAGACCCCTCGGGACTAGGAAGGAACAATGAGCAGTTCTTC. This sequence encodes CASSVDPSGLGRNNEQFF.

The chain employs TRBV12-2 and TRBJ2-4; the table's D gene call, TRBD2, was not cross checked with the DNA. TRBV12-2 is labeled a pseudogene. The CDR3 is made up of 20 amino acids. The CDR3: CASRLDERAALERTKNIQYF. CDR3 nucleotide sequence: TGTGCAAGTCGCTTAGATGAGAGGGCCGCCTTAGAGCGGACCAAAAACATTCAGTACTTC.

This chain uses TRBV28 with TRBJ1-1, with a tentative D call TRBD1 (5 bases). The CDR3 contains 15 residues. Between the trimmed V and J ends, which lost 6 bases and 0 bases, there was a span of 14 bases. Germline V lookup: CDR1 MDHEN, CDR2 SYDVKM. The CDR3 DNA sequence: TGTGCCAGCAGGGGGGGAGACACATTGAACACTGAAGCTTTCTTT. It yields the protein CASRGGDTLNTEAFF.

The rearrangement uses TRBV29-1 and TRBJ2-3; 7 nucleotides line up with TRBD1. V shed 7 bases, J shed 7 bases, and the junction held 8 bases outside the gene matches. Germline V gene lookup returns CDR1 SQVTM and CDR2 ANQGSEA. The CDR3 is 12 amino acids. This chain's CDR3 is CSGLQGSNTQYF. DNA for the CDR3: TGCAGCGGATTACAGGGGTCAAATACGCAGTATTTT.

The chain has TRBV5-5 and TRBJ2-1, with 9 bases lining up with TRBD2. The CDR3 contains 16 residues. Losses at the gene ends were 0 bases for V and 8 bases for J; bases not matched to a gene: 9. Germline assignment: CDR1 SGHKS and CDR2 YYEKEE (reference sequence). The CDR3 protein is CASSLGREGLLDEQFF. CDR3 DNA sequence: TGTGCCAGCAGCTTGGGGCGGGAGGGCCTCCTCGATGAGCAGTTCTTC.

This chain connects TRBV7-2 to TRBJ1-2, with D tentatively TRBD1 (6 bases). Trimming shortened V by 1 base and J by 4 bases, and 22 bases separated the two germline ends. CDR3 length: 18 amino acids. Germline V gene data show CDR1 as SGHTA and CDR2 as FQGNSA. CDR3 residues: CASSLVSSLGAGSYGYTF. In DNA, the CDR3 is TGTGCCAGCAGCTTAGTATCTTCGCTGGGGGCAGGTAGCTATGGCTACACCTTC.

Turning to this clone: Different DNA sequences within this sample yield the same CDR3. CDR3 sequence: CASSSGTGRETQYF. DNA of the CDR3: TGCGCCAGCAGCTCGGGGACAGGGAGAGAGACCCAGTACTTC. This chain connects TRBV5-1 to TRBJ2-5, with TRBD1 matching over 9 bases. V was pared by 3 bases and J by 4 bases, with 4 bases of the junction left unmatched. Germline CDR1 reads SGHRS; CDR2 reads YFSETQ. The CDR3 runs to 14 residues.

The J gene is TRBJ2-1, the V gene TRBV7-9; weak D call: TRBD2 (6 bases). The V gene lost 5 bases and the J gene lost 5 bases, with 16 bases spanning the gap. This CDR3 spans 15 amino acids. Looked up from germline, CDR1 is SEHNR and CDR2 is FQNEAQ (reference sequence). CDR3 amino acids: CASSPVGLGNNEQFF. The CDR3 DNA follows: TGTGCCAGCAGCCCAGTGGGACTGGGGAACAATGAGCAGTTCTTC.

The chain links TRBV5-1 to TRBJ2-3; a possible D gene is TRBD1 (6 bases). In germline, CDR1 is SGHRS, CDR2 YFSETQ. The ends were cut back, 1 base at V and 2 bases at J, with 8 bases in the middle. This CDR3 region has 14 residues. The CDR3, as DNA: TGCGCCAGCAGCTTGAACAGGGCCACAGATACGCAGTATTTT. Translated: CASSLNRATDTQYF.

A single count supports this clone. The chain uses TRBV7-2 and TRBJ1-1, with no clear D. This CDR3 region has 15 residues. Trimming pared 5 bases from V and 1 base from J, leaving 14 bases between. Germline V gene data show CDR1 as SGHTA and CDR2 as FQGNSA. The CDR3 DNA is TGTGCCAGCAGCCCCTCAGTAAGTCCGAACACTGAAGCTTTCTTT. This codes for CASSPSVSPNTEAFF.

The CDR3 here is CASSIENRGGTGELFF. The DNA for the CDR3 is TGTGCCAGTAGTATAGAAAACAGGGGGGGAACCGGGGAGCTGTTTTTT. The gene calls are TRBV19 and TRBJ2-2, with D possibly being TRBD1 (8 bases). The germline gives CDR1 LNHDA, CDR2 SQIVND (reference sequence). With 0 bases removed from V and 5 bases from J, the gap between germline ends came to 13 bases. This CDR3 has 16 residues.

The CDR3 nucleotides read TGTGCCAGCAGCTCCCCGGACAGGGCCTCCTACGAGCAGTACTTC. Translated: CASSSPDRASYEQYF. This chain uses TRBV7-2 with TRBJ2-7; 8 bases are a match to TRBD1. V lost 4 bases and J lost 0; bases outside the gene matches: 5. Germline V gene lookup returns CDR1 SGHTA and CDR2 FQGNSA. This CDR3 has 15 amino acids.

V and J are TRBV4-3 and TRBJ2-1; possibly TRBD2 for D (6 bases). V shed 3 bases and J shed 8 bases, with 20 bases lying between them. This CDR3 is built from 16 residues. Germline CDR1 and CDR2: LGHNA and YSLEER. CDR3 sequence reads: CASSQDTGGGGYEQFF. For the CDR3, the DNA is TGCGCCAGCAGCCAGGACACTGGGGGTGGGGGGTATGAGCAGTTCTTC.